The 31 T cell receptor beta chains in this list originate from one sample, sequenced in a study of blood T cell repertoires in COVID-19. The repertoire was sequenced with immunoSEQ multiplex PCR; TCRdb's copy has only in-frame clones and lacks some. The table shows about 230,000 clones, with roughly 83% occurring only once. Material for sequencing was peripheral blood. These receptors were obtained from a woman in her seventies with active or convalescent COVID-19.

The rearrangement joins TRBV2 to TRBJ2-1; D is undetermined. The CDR3 consists of 15 residues. Germline-derived CDR1 and CDR2 are SNHLY and FYNNEI. V was shortened by 2 bases and J by 6 bases, with 14 bases between the two germline ends. CDR3 coding DNA: TGTGCCAGCAGTGAAATGAATGGTGCGATCAATGAGCAGTTCTTC. Residues: CASSEMNGAINEQFF.

This clone was detected once. The chain carries TRBV7-6 and TRBJ1-3, with 7 bases fitting TRBD1. The V and J ends lost 6 bases and 9 bases, in that order; junction bases with no gene match: 11. The CDR3 spans 14 residues. Germline CDR1 reads SGHVS; CDR2 reads FNYEAQ. CDR3 coding DNA: TGTGCCAGCAGGGCGACAGGGCCCTTGGGCACCATATATTTT. Translation gives CASRATGPLGTIYF. The full variable domain, with the rest looked up from reference TRBV7-6 and TRBJ1-3, is GAGVSQSPRYKVTKRGQDVALRCDPISGHVSLYWYRQALGQGPEFLTYFNYEAQQDKSGLPNDRFSAERPEGSISTLTIQRTEQRDSAMYRCASRATGPLGTIYFGEGSWLTVV.

This chain links TRBV5-4 with TRBJ2-3; TRBD1 matches at 12 bases. CDR1 and CDR2 from the germline V gene are SGHNT and YYREEE (reference sequence). The CDR3 consists of 15 residues. The V and J ends lost 1 base and 7 bases, in that order; junction bases with no gene match: 4. The CDR3 region has the DNA TGTGCCAGCAGCTTGAGGGACAGGGGGCCAAATACGCAGTATTTT. Translated, it gives CASSLRDRGPNTQYF.

The CDR3 spells CASSYQSRYSYEQYF. The CDR3 nucleotides read TGTGCCAGCAGTTATCAGAGCAGGTACTCCTACGAGCAGTACTTC. J is TRBJ2-7 and V is TRBV6-6; D is ambiguous. CDR3 size: 15 residues. Germline lookup yields CDR1 MNHNY and CDR2 SVGAGI (reference sequence). The V end was cut by 3 bases, the J end by 0 bases, with 12 bases between.

Comments on this clone: Other DNA sequences from this sample encode an identical CDR3 as well. The chain is built from TRBV2 and TRBJ1-2; 8 bases are shared with TRBD1. Germline CDR1 is SNHLY and CDR2 is FYNNEI. After removal of 7 bases from V and 4 bases from J, the junction contained 2 bases not matched to a gene. CDR3 size: 12 residues. For the CDR3, the DNA is TGTGCCAGCACTGACAGGGGCTATGGCTACACCTTC. It specifies CASTDRGYGYTF.

The chain employs TRBV4-1 and TRBJ2-5, with D possibly TRBD1 on 5 matching bases. CDR3 size: 13 residues. Trimming stripped 1 base from V and 5 bases from J, with 8 bases between. Germline V gives CDR1 MGHRA, CDR2 YSYEKL. CDR3 residues: CASSQGQLETQYF. The CDR3 region has the DNA TGCGCCAGCAGCCAAGGACAGCTGGAGACCCAGTACTTC.

Many counts were recorded for this clone. The rearrangement joins TRBV6-1 to TRBJ1-5; D gene uncertain. Between the trimmed V and J ends, which lost 4 bases and 4 bases, there was a span of 17 bases. CDR1 and CDR2 from the germline V gene are MNHNS and SASEGT. The CDR3 extends over 16 amino acids. The DNA of the CDR3 is TGTGCCAGCAGTGGAATTGGCAGGTCTCTAAATCAGCCCCAGCATTTT. Amino acids: CASSGIGRSLNQPQHF.

The J gene is TRBJ1-5, the V gene TRBV7-8, with D unclear. Trimming took off 0 bases at V and 1 base at J, with 7 bases between the two ends. The germline gives CDR1 SGHVS, CDR2 FQNEAQ. The CDR3 is 15 residues long. The CDR3 spells CASSLARGSNQPQHF. DNA of the CDR3: TGTGCCAGCAGCTTAGCACGGGGAAGCAATCAGCCCCAGCATTTT. Full variable domain (missing parts from reference TRBV7-8 and TRBJ1-5): GAGVSQSPRYKVAKRGQDVALRCDPISGHVSLFWYQQALGQGPEFLTYFQNEAQLDKSGLPSDRFFAERPEGSVSTLKIQRTQQEDSAVYLCASSLARGSNQPQHFGDGTRLSIL.

The V gene is TRBV10-2, the J gene TRBJ2-2, with 9 bases aligning to TRBD1. Germline values: CDR1 WSHSY, CDR2 SAAADI. The J segment lost 5 bases and the V segment lost 6 bases, leaving 4 bases of the junction unmatched. The CDR3 covers 14 residues. The CDR3 loop reads CASSLQGATGELFF. The CDR3 nucleotides are TGCGCCAGCAGCCTACAGGGGGCGACCGGGGAGCTGTTTTTT.

The V and J genes are TRBV3-1 (or the pseudogene TRBV3-2) and TRBJ2-2; D uncertain. Trimming took off 0 bases at V and 4 bases at J, with 6 bases between the two ends. This CDR3 has 14 amino acids. Germline CDR1 and CDR2: LGHDT and YNNKEL (reference sequence). The CDR3 here is CASSQEGVTGELFF. The CDR3, as DNA: TGTGCCAGCAGCCAAGAAGGAGTCACCGGGGAGCTGTTTTTT.

This clone was found a few times. The sample carries other DNA sequences with the same CDR3. The rearrangement uses TRBV7-9 and TRBJ1-5; maybe TRBD1 (6 bases). Germline CDR1 and CDR2: SEHNR and FQNEAQ (reference sequence). The CDR3 is 14 amino acids. V was shortened by 3 bases and J by 4 bases, with 10 bases between the two germline ends. The DNA of the CDR3 is TGTGCCAGCAGCTTCTGGGACACTAATCAGCCCCAGCATTTT. Its protein product is CASSFWDTNQPQHF.

This clone was seen only once. The chain carries TRBV3-1 (or the pseudogene TRBV3-2) and TRBJ1-1; D gene ambiguous. Germline-derived CDR1 and CDR2 are LGHDT and YNNKEL (reference sequence). The germline V and J ends were trimmed by 3 bases and 7 bases, with 12 bases remaining between them. CDR3 length: 13 amino acids. The CDR3 sequence is CASSQREGNEAFF. In DNA, the CDR3 is TGTGCCAGCAGCCAGCGCGAGGGAAATGAAGCTTTCTTT.

The chain uses TRBV7-9 and TRBJ2-1; TRBD1 matches 8 bases. The CDR3 consists of 14 residues. From germline, CDR1 is SEHNR and CDR2 FQNEAQ (reference sequence). V trimming: 3 bases; J trimming: 5 bases; junction bases outside the gene matches: 3. As DNA, the CDR3 is TGTGCCAGCAGCTTCCAGGGGGCAGACAATGAGCAGTTCTTC. It codes for CASSFQGADNEQFF.

This rearrangement joins TRBV11-3 to TRBJ2-2; 7 bases fit TRBD2. V lost 1 base to trimming and J lost 2 bases; unmatched junction nucleotides: 4. The CDR3 is 16 amino acids. The V gene's germline CDR1 is SGHNT and CDR2 YENEEA. CDR3 sequence (DNA): TGTGCCAGCAGCTTAGCTAGCGGAACCAACACCGGGGAGCTGTTTTTT. Translated, it gives CASSLASGTNTGELFF. Variable domain in full (rest from reference TRBV11-3 and TRBJ2-2): EAGVVQSPRYKIIEKKQPVAFWCNPISGHNTLYWYLQNLGQGPELLIRYENEEAVDDSQLPKDRFSAERLKGVDSTLKIQPAELGDSAVYLCASSLASGTNTGELFFGEGSRLTVL.

Here the CDR3 DNA reads TGTGCCTGGAGTGAGGAAGGGGGCGATTCACCCCTCCACTTT. Its protein product is CAWSEEGGDSPLHF. V is TRBV30 and J is TRBJ1-6; 7 bases align to TRBD1. V lost 1 base to trimming and J lost 8 bases; unmatched junction nucleotides: 5. The CDR3 extends over 14 amino acids. CDR1 GTSNPN and CDR2 SVGIG come from the germline V gene (reference sequence).

This clone was seen only a few times. The chain joins TRBV7-9 to TRBJ1-5; D is perhaps TRBD1 (5 bases). There are 13 residues in the CDR3. Trimming took off 5 bases at V and 11 bases at J, with 16 bases between the two ends. Germline assignment: CDR1 SEHNR and CDR2 FQNEAQ (reference sequence). CDR3 sequence (DNA): TGTGCCAGCAGCCCGGGCTCCCGGGGGACCCAGCATTTT. It yields the protein CASSPGSRGTQHF.

This clone was seen a few times. This chain uses TRBV18 with TRBJ1-3; 9 nucleotides agree with TRBD1. The CDR3 runs 15 residues. CDR1 is KGHSH, CDR2 LQKENI, per germline. V shed 5 bases and J 2 bases; nucleotides not matched to a gene: 4. CDR3 region: CASSSGQGPGNTIYF. CDR3 DNA sequence: TGTGCCAGCTCATCCGGACAGGGGCCTGGAAACACCATATATTTT.

This clone was counted a single time. The chain links TRBV11-3 to TRBJ1-5, with D unclear. This CDR3 is 13 amino acids long. The V gene lost 1 base and the J gene lost 9 bases, with 10 bases spanning the gap. Per the germline V gene, CDR1 is SGHNT and CDR2 is YENEEA. The CDR3 bases are TGTGCCAGCAGCTTAGCCCACGGTTTGCCCCAGCATTTT. Translated: CASSLAHGLPQHF.

The sample holds one count of this clone. The chain employs TRBV15 and TRBJ2-2, with D possibly matching TRBD1 (6 bases). The germline CDR1 and CDR2 sequences are LNHNV and YYDKDF (reference sequence). V gave up 8 bases and J gave up 2 bases, with 9 bases separating them. CDR3 size: 13 residues. CDR3 loop: CATSTGNTGELFF. The CDR3 nucleotides read TGTGCCACCTCGACAGGCAACACCGGGGAGCTGTTTTTT.

Only a few counts were recorded for this clone. The chain couples TRBV9 to TRBJ1-6; 9 bases align to TRBD1. The junction had 5 bases not matched to a gene; V was cut back by 2 bases and J by 11 bases. Germline V gene lookup returns CDR1 SGDLS and CDR2 YYNGEE. The CDR3 totals 14 residues. The CDR3 sequence: CASSVRDRDTPLHF. The CDR3 coding sequence is TGTGCCAGCAGCGTCCGGGACAGGGATACACCCCTCCACTTT. The full variable domain, with the rest looked up from reference TRBV9 and TRBJ1-6, is DSGVTQTPKHLITATGQRVTLRCSPRSGDLSVYWYQQSLDQGLQFLIQYYNGEERAKGNILERFSAQQFPDLHSELNLSSLELGDSALYFCASSVRDRDTPLHFGNGTRLTVT.

This chain connects TRBV19 to TRBJ2-7, with D unresolved. Germline V gene data show CDR1 as LNHDA and CDR2 as SQIVND (reference sequence). The CDR3 runs to 13 residues. V was cut by 3 bases and J by 5 bases, with 11 bases left in between. The CDR3 region has the DNA TGTGCCAGTAGTATGTCGGCGGATCACGAGCAGTACTTC. It specifies CASSMSADHEQYF.

This chain joins TRBV19 and TRBJ2-3, with unresolved D. This CDR3 is built from 12 residues. Trimming shortened V by 7 bases and J by 0 bases, and 5 bases separated the two germline ends. Germline lookup yields CDR1 LNHDA and CDR2 SQIVND (reference sequence). The CDR3, as DNA: TGTGCCAGTACCAGTAGCACAGATACGCAGTATTTT. It specifies CASTSSTDTQYF.

The chain couples TRBV28 to TRBJ2-2, with D perhaps matching TRBD2 (6 bases). This CDR3 region has 17 residues. Trimming removed 1 base from V and 1 base from J, with 13 bases in between. Per the germline V gene, CDR1 is MDHEN and CDR2 is SYDVKM. CDR3 coding DNA: TGTGCCAGCAGTTTATTAGCGGCTGCCTTGAACACCGGGGAGCTGTTTTTT. As protein: CASSLLAAALNTGELFF.

This chain joins TRBV7-8 and TRBJ2-1, with D possibly being TRBD1 (6 bases). The CDR3 covers 15 residues. Germline CDR1 reads SGHVS; CDR2 reads FQNEAQ. V shed 4 bases and J shed 8 bases, with 18 bases lying between them. The CDR3 coding sequence is TGTGCCAGCAGCTCAATGACCCGGACAGCGCATGAGCAGTTCTTC. Amino acids: CASSSMTRTAHEQFF.

V is TRBV25-1 and J is TRBJ1-2; perhaps TRBD1 as D (5 bases). Looked up from germline, CDR1 is MGHDK and CDR2 is SYGVNS. This CDR3 comprises 14 residues. Trimming took 0 bases from V and 11 from J, leaving 16 bases between them. DNA for the CDR3: TGTGCCAGCAGTGAATATACGGCAGGGATTCGATACACCTTC. This sequence encodes CASSEYTAGIRYTF.

The V call is TRBV4-1, the J call TRBJ1-2, with unresolved D. Trimming shortened V by 1 base and J by 8 bases, and 14 bases separated the two germline ends. CDR3 length equals 14 residues. Germline values: CDR1 MGHRA, CDR2 YSYEKL. The CDR3 sequence: CASSQGAIQEGYTF. The CDR3 region has the DNA TGCGCCAGCAGCCAAGGGGCGATACAAGAAGGCTACACCTTC.

The V call is TRBV19, the J call TRBJ1-3, with D uncertain. Trimming shortened V by 4 bases and J by 2 bases, and 9 bases separated the two germline ends. Germline assignment: CDR1 LNHDA and CDR2 SQIVND (reference sequence). The CDR3 has 14 residues. CDR3 sequence reads: CASSTRTAGNTIYF. CDR3 DNA: TGTGCCAGTAGTACCCGAACAGCTGGAAACACCATATATTTT. Variable domain in full (rest from reference TRBV19 and TRBJ1-3): DGGITQSPKYLFRKEGQNVTLSCEQNLNHDAMYWYRQDPGQGLRLIYYSQIVNDFQKGDIAEGYSVSREKKESFPLTVTSAQKNPTAFYLCASSTRTAGNTIYFGEGSWLTVV.

V and J are TRBV6-6 and TRBJ1-4; D unresolved. Germline V gives CDR1 MNHNY, CDR2 SVGAGI (reference sequence). The CDR3 spans 15 residues. Trimming removed 4 bases from V and 0 bases from J, with 9 bases in between. Written as DNA, the CDR3 is TGTGCCAGCAGTTCCCACGAGTCAACTAATGAAAAACTGTTTTTT. Amino acid sequence: CASSSHESTNEKLFF.

The V and J genes are TRBV9 and TRBJ1-1; no definite D call. The CDR3 consists of 13 residues. Germline-derived CDR1 and CDR2 are SGDLS and YYNGEE. Deletions cut 5 bases from V and 4 bases from J, with 12 bases between. CDR3 nucleotides: TGTGCCAGCAGTCCCCGGGAGACCACTGAAGCTTTCTTT. It translates to CASSPRETTEAFF.

V is TRBV20-1 and J is TRBJ1-2; the D gene is possibly TRBD1 (5 bases). Germline CDR1 reads DFQATT; CDR2 reads SNEGSKA (reference sequence). CDR3 length: 11 amino acids. The V end was cut by 6 bases, the J end by 5 bases, with 10 bases between. In nucleotides, the CDR3 is TGCAGTGCCGGGGGAGAGTATGGCTACACCTTC. As protein: CSAGGEYGYTF.

The J gene is TRBJ1-6, the V gene TRBV7-2; possible D gene TRBD1, 6 bases. V gave up 3 bases and J gave up 0 bases, with 15 bases separating them. The V gene's germline CDR1 is SGHTA and CDR2 FQGNSA. The CDR3 totals 18 residues. The CDR3 loop reads CASSFKAGVGSYNSPLHF. The CDR3 nucleotides read TGTGCCAGCAGCTTTAAGGCAGGGGTGGGCTCCTATAATTCACCCCTCCACTTT.